This section outlines one T cell receptor (beta chain) sequence together with its context. As yet, its antigen is unknown. The CDR3 runs 14 residues. The V end lost 5 bases, the J end lost 4 bases, and 16 bases lay between the germline ends. CDR1 and CDR2 from the germline V gene are SGHRS and YFSETQ. This entry comes from a study of identical twins. Study-level results: One should note that invariant MAIT and iNKT cells could partly confound zero-insertion analyses.

The authors used template switching to add a universal primer site and gave cDNA unique molecular identifiers. Using its own MiXCR run on the 5' RACE reads, TCRdb lists one record per CDR3 protein. The sample contains around 340,000 distinct CDR3 sequences, 10% to 15% of which appear only once. This sample was also put to use in a study of yellow fever vaccine responses in identical twins.

Sequenced: CD8+ T cells sorted from blood. The TCR comes from a woman under 30 in good health. This rearrangement joins TRBV5-1 to TRBJ2-7, with TRBD2 as a possible D gene (6 bases). CDR3 amino acids: CASRAGTGLYEQYF. The CDR3 nucleotides are TGCGCCAGCAGGGCGGGAACAGGATTATACGAGCAGTACTTC.